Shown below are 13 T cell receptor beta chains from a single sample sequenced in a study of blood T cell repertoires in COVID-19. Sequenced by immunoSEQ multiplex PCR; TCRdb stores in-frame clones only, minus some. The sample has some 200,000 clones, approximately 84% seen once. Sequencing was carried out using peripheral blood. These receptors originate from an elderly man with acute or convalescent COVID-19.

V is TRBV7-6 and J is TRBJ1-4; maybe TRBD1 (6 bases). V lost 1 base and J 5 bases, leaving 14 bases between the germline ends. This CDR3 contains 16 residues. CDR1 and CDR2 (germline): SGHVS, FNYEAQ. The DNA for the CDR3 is TGTGCCAGCAGCTTAGGCCCGGCAGGACAGAATGAAAAACTGTTTTTT. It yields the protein CASSLGPAGQNEKLFF.

The CDR3 sequence is CAIYNGLYGYTF. The CDR3 nucleotides read TGTGCCATTTACAACGGACTATATGGCTACACCTTC. The chain has TRBV6-5 and TRBJ1-2, with D unresolved. From germline, CDR1 is MNHEY and CDR2 SVGAGI. Trimming took 10 bases from V and 5 from J, leaving 14 bases between them. The CDR3 contains 12 residues.

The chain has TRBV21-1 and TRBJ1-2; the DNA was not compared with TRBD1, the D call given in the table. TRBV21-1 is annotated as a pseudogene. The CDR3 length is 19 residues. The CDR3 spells CASSFDPLGRQGATYGYTF. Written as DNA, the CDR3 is TGTGCCAGCAGTTTCGATCCTCTGGGGCGACAGGGGGCAACCTATGGCTACACCTTC.

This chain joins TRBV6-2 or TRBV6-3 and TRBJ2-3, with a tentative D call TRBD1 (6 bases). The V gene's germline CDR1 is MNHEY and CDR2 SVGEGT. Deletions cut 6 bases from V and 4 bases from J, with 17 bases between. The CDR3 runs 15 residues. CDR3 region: CASSKEQGYPDTQYF. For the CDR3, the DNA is TGTGCCAGCAGCAAGGAACAGGGCTACCCAGATACGCAGTATTTT.

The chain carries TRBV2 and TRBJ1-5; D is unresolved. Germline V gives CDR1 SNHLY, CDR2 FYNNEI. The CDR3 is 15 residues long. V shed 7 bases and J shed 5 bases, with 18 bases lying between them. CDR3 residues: CASKKGGLRDQPQHF. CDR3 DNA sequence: TGTGCCAGCAAAAAGGGAGGACTGAGAGATCAGCCCCAGCATTTT.

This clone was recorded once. The CDR3 coding sequence is TGTGCCAGCAGTGTGAGGGGGCTTCTCGAGCAGTACGTC. Amino acid sequence: CASSVRGLLEQYV. The rearrangement uses TRBV25-1 and TRBJ2-7; 7 bases map to TRBD1. With V trimmed by 4 bases and J by 6 bases, 6 bases remained unmatched. Germline loops: CDR1 MGHDK, CDR2 SYGVNS. The CDR3 runs to 13 residues.

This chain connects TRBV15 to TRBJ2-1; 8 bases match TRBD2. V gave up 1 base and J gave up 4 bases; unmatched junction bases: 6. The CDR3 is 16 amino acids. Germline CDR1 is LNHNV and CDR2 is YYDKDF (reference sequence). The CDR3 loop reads CATSRVVTSGYNEQFF. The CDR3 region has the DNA TGTGCCACCAGCAGAGTTGTTACTAGCGGTTACAATGAGCAGTTCTTC.

This CDR3 is CASSVGSSGSQETQYF. The CDR3 DNA reads TGTGCCAGCAGCGTAGGAAGTAGCGGGAGTCAAGAGACCCAGTACTTC. V usage is TRBV9 and J usage is TRBJ2-5; TRBD2 matches 9 bases. The trim removed 0 bases at V and 2 bases at J, leaving 5 bases unmatched. The CDR3 totals 16 residues. Per the germline V gene, CDR1 is SGDLS and CDR2 is YYNGEE. The variable domain in full, with the rest retrieved from reference TRBV9 and TRBJ2-5, is DSGVTQTPKHLITATGQRVTLRCSPRSGDLSVYWYQQSLDQGLQFLIQYYNGEERAKGNILERFSAQQFPDLHSELNLSSLELGDSALYFCASSVGSSGSQETQYFGPGTRLLVL.

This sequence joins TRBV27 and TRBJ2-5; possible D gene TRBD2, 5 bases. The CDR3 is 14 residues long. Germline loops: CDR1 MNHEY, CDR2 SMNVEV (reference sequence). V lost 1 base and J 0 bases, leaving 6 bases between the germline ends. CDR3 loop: CASSLWRDQETQYF. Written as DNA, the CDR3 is TGTGCCAGCAGTTTATGGCGGGACCAAGAGACCCAGTACTTC.

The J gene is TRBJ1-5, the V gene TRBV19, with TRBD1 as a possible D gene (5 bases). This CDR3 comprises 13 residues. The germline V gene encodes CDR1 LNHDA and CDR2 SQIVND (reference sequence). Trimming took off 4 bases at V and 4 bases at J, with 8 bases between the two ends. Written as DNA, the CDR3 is TGTGCCAGTAGTAGGACACAAAATCAGCCCCAGCATTTT. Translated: CASSRTQNQPQHF.

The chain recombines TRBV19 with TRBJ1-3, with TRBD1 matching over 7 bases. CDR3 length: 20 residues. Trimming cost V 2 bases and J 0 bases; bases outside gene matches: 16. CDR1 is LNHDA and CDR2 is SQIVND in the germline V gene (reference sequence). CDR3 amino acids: CASSIKTGQNPIGSGNTIYF. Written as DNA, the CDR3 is TGTGCCAGTAGTATAAAAACGGGACAGAATCCGATCGGCTCTGGAAACACCATATATTTT.

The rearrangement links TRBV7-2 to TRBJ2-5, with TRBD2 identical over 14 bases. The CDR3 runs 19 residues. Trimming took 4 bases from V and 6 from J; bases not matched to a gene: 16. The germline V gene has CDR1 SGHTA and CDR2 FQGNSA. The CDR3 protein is CASSSTGSGTSGSGKTQYF. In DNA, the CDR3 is TGTGCCAGCAGCTCGACAGGGTCCGGGACTAGCGGGAGTGGAAAGACCCAGTACTTC.

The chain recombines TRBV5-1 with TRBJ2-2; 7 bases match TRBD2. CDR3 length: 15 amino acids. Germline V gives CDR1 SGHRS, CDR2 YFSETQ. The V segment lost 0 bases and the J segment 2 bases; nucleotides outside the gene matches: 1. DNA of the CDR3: TGCGCCAGCAGCTTGGCGGGAGGTAACACCGGGGAGCTGTTTTTT. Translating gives CASSLAGGNTGELFF.